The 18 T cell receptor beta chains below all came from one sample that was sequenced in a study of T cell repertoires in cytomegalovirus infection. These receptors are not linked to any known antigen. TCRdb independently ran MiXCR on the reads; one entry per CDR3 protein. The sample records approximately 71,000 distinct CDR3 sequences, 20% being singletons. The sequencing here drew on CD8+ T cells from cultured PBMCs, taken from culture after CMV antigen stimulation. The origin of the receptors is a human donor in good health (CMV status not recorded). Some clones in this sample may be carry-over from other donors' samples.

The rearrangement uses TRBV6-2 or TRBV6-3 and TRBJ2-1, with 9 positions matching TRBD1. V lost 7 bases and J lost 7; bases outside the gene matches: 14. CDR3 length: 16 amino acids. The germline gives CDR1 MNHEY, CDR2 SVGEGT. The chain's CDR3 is CASTQGQGFFGNEQFF. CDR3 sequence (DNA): TGTGCCAGCACCCAGGGACAGGGCTTTTTCGGGAATGAGCAGTTCTTC.

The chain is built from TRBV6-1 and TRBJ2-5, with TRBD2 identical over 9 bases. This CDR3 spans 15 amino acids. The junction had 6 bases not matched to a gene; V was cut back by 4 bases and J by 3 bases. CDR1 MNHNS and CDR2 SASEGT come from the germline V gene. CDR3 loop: CASSVSAGGEETQYF. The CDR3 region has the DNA TGTGCCAGCAGTGTATCGGCGGGGGGGGAAGAGACCCAGTACTTC.

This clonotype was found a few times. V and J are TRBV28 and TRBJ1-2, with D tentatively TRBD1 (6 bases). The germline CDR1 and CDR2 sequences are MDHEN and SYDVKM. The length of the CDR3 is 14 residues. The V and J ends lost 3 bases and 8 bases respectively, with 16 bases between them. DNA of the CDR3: TGTGCCAGCAGTTTGCCTCTAGGGGGGGGAGGCTACACCTTC. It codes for CASSLPLGGGGYTF.

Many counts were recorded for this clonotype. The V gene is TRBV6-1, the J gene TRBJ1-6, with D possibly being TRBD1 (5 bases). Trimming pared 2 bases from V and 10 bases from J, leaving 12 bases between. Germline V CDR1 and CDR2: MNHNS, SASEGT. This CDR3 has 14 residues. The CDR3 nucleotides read TGTGCCAGCAGTGAACAGCAGGGTTGGTCACCCCTCCACTTT. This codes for CASSEQQGWSPLHF.

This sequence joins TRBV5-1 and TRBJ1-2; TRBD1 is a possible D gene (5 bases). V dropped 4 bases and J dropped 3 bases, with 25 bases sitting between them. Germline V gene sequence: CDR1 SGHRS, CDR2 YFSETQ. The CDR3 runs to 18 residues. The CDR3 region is CASSLTRDSYRGHYGYTF. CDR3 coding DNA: TGCGCCAGCAGCCTCACCCGGGACTCTTATAGGGGTCACTATGGCTACACCTTC.

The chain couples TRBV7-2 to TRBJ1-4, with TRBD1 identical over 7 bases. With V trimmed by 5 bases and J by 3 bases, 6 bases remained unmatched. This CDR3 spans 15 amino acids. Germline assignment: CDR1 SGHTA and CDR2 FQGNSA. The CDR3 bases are TGTGCCAGCAGCCCCATTGACAGGGCTAATGAAAAACTGTTTTTT. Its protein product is CASSPIDRANEKLFF.

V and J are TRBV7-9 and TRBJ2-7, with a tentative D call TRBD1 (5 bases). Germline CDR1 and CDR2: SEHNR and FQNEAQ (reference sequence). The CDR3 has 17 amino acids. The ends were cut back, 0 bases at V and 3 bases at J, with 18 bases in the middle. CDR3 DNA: TGTGCCAGCAGCTTAGCGTCCGAAGGGGATTTTAGCTACGAGCAGTACTTC. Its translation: CASSLASEGDFSYEQYF.

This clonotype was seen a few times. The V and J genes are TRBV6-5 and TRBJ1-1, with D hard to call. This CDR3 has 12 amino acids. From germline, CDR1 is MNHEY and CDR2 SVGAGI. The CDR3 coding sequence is TGTGCATCTGGGCTTGGGAACACTGAAGCTTTCTTT. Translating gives CASGLGNTEAFF.

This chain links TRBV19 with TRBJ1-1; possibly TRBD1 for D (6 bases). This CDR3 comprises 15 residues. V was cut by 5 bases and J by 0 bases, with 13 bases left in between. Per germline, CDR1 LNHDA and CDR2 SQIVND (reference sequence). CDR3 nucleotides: TGTGCCAGTAGTGCCAGACAGGAGGTGAACACTGAAGCTTTCTTT. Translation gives CASSARQEVNTEAFF. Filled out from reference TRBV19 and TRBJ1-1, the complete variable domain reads DGGITQSPKYLFRKEGQNVTLSCEQNLNHDAMYWYRQDPGQGLRLIYYSQIVNDFQKGDIAEGYSVSREKKESFPLTVTSAQKNPTAFYLCASSARQEVNTEAFFGQGTRLTVV.

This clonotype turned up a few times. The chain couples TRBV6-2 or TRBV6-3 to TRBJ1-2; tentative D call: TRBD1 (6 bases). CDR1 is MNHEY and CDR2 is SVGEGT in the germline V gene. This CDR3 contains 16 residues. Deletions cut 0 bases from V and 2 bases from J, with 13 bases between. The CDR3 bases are TGTGCCAGCAGTTACTCTTACAGGGCAGTGAACTATGGCTACACCTTC. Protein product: CASSYSYRAVNYGYTF.

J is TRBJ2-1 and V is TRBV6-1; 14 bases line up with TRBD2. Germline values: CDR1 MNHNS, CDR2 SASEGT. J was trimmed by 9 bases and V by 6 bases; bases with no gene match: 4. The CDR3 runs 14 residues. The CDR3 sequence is CASSWTSGGREQFF. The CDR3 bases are TGTGCCAGCAGCTGGACTAGCGGGGGGCGTGAGCAGTTCTTC.

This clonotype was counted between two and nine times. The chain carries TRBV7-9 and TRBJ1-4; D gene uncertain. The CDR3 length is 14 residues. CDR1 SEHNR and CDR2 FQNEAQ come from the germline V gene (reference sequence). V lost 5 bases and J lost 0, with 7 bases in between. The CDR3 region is CASSRVATNEKLFF. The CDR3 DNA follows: TGTGCCAGCAGCCGAGTTGCAACTAATGAAAAACTGTTTTTT.

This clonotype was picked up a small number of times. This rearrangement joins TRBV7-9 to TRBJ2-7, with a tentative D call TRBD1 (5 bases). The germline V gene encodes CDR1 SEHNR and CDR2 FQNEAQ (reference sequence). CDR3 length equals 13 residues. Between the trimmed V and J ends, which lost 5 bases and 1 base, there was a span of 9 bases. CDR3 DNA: TGTGCCAGCAGCCACGACAGTTCCTACGAGCAGTACTTC. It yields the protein CASSHDSSYEQYF.

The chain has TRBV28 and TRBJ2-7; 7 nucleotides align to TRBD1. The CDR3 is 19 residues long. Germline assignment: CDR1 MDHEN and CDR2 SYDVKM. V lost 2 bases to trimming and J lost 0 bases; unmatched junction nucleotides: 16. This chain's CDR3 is CASSLPPFGTALSSYEQYF. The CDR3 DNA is TGTGCCAGCAGTTTACCACCCTTTGGGACAGCTCTAAGCTCCTACGAGCAGTACTTC.

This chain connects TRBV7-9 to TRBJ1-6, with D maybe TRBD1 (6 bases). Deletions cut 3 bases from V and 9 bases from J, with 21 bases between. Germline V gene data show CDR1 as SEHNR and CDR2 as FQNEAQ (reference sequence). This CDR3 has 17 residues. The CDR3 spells CASSFPWTDVERSPLHF. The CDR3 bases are TGTGCCAGCAGCTTCCCCTGGACAGACGTGGAGCGTTCACCCCTCCACTTT.

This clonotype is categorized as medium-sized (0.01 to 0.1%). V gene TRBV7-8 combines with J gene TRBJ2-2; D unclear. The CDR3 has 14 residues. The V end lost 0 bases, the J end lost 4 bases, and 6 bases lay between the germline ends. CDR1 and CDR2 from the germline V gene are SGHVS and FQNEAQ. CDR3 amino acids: CASSLATGTGELFF. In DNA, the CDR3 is TGTGCCAGCAGCTTAGCGACGGGCACCGGGGAGCTGTTTTTT.

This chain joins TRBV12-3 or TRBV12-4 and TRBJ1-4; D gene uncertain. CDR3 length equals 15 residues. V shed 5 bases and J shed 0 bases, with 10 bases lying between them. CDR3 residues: CASSPGPTTNEKLFF. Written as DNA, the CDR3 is TGTGCCAGCAGTCCCGGGCCGACAACTAATGAAAAACTGTTTTTT.

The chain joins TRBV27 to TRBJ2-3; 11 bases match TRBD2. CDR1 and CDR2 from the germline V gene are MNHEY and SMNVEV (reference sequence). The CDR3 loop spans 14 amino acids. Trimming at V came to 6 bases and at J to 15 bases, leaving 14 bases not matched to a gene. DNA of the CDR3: TGTGCCAGCAGAACGGGACTAGCGGAGATAGGCGATTATTTT. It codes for CASRTGLAEIGDYF.